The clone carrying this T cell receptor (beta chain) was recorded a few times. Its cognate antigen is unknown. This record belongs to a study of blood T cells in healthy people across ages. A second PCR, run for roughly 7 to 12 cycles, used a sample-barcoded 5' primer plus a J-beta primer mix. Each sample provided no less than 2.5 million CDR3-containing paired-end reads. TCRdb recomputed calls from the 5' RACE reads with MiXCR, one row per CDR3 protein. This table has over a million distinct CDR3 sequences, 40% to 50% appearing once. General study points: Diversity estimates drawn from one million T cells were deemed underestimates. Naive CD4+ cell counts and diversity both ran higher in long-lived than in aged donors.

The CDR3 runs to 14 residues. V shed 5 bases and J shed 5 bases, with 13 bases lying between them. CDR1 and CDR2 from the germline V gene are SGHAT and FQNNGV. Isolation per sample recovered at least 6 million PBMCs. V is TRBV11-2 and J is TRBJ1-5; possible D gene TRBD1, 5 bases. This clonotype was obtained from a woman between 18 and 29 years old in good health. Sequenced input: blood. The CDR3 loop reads CASSPGGVDQPQHF. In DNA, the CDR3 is TGTGCCAGCAGCCCGGGGGGAGTGGATCAGCCCCAGCATTTT.